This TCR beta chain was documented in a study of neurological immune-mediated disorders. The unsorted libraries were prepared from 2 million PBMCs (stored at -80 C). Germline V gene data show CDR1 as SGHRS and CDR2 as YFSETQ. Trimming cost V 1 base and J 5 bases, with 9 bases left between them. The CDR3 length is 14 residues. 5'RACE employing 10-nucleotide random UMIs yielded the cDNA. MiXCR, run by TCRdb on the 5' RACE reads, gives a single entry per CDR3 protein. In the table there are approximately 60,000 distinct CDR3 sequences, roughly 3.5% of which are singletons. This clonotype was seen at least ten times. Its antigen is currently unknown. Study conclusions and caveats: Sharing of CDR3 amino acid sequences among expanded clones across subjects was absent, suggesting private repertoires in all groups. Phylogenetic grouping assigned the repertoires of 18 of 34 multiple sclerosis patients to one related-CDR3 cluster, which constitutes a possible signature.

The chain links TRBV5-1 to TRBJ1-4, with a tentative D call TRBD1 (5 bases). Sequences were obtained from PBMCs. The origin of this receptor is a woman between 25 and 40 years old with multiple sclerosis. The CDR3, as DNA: TGCGCCAGCAGCTTGCAGGGACCGAATGAAAAACTGTTTTTT. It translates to CASSLQGPNEKLFF.